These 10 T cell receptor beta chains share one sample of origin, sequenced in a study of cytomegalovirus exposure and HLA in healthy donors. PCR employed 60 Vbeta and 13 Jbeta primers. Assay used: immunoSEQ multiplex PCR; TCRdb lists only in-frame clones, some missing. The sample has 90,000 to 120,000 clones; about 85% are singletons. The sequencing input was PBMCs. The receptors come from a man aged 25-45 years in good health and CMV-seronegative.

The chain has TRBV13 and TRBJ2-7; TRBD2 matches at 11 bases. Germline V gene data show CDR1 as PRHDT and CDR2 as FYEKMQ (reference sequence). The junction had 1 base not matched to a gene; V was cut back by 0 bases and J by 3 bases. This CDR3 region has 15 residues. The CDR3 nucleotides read TGTGCCAGCAGCTTAGGAACTAGCGGGGGCTACGAGCAGTACTTC. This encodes CASSLGTSGGYEQYF.

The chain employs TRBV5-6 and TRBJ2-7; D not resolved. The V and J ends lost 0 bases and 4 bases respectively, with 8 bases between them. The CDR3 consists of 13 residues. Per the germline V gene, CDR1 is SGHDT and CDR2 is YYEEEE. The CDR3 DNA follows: TGTGCCAGCAGCTTGGGCAGCGAGTACGAGCAGTACTTC. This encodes CASSLGSEYEQYF.

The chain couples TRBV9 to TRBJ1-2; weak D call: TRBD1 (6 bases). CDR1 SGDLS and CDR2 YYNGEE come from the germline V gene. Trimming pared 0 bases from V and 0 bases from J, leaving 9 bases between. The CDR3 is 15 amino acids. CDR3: CASSVGTATNYGYTF. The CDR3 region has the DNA TGTGCCAGCAGCGTAGGGACAGCTACTAACTATGGCTACACCTTC.

Written as DNA, the CDR3 is TGTGCCAGCAGTTTAGAGGCGGCAGGGGGCCTCCACGAGCAGTACTTC. Translating gives CASSLEAAGGLHEQYF. The chain has TRBV27 and TRBJ2-7, with 8 bases that match TRBD1. V lost 2 bases and J lost 5; bases outside the gene matches: 11. The CDR3 runs 16 residues. Germline V gene data show CDR1 as MNHEY and CDR2 as SMNVEV (reference sequence).

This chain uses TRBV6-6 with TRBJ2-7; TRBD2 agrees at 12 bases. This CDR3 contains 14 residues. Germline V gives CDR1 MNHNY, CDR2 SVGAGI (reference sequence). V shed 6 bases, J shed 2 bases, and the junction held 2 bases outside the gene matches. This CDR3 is CASSSSGRAYEQYF. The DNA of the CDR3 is TGTGCCAGCAGCTCTAGCGGGAGGGCCTACGAGCAGTACTTC.

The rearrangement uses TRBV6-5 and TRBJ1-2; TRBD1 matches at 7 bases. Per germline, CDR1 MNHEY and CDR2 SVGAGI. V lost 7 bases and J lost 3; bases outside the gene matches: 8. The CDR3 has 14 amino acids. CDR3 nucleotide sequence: TGTGCCAGCAACGGGGACAGCCGCGACTATGGCTACACCTTC. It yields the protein CASNGDSRDYGYTF.

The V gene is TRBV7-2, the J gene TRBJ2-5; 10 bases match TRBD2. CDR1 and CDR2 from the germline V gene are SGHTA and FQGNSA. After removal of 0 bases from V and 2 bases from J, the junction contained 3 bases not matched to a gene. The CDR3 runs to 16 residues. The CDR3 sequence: CASSLAGSGGQETQYF. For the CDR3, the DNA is TGTGCCAGCAGCTTAGCGGGTAGCGGGGGGCAAGAGACCCAGTACTTC. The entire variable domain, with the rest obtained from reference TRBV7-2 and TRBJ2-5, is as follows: GAGVSQSPSNKVTEKGKDVELRCDPISGHTALYWYRQSLGQGLEFLIYFQGNSAPDKSGLPSDRFSAERTGGSVSTLTIQRTQQEDSAVYLCASSLAGSGGQETQYFGPGTRLLVL.

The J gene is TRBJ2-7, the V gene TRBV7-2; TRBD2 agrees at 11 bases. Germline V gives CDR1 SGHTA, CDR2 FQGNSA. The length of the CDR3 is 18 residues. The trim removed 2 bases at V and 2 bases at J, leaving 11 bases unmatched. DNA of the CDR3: TGTGCCAGCAGCTTACCCCGGAGTCTAGCGGGGGGCGCCTACGAGCAGTACTTC. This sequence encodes CASSLPRSLAGGAYEQYF. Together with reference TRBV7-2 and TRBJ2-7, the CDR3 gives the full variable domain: GAGVSQSPSNKVTEKGKDVELRCDPISGHTALYWYRQSLGQGLEFLIYFQGNSAPDKSGLPSDRFSAERTGGSVSTLTIQRTQQEDSAVYLCASSLPRSLAGGAYEQYFGPGTRLTVT.

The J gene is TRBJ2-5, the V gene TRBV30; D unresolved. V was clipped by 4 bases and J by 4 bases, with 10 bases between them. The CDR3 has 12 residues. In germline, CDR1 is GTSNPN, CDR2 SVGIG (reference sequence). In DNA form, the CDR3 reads TGTGCCTGGAATGCAGGCCGAGAGACCCAGTACTTC. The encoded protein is CAWNAGRETQYF. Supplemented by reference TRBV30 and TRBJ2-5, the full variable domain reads SQTIHQWPATLVQPVGSPLSLECTVEGTSNPNLYWYRQAAGRGLQLLFYSVGIGQISSEVPQNLSASRPQDRQFILSSKKLLLSDSGFYLCAWNAGRETQYFGPGTRLLVL.

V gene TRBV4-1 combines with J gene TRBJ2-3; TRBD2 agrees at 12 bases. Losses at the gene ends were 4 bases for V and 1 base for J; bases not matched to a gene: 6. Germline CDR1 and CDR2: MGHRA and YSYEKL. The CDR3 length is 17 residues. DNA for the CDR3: TGCGCCAGCAGCCCGCTAGCGGGGGGGTTGGGCACAGATACGCAGTATTTT. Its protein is CASSPLAGGLGTDTQYF.